The 11 T cell receptor beta chains presented below share a single source sample, sequenced in a study of shared clonotypes between healthy human individuals. Assay used: immunoSEQ multiplex PCR; TCRdb lists only in-frame clones, some missing. The table lists about 1,900,000 clones, 85% to 95% of them singletons. Only CD45RO-negative cells positively selected for CCR7 counted as naive CD8 cells, so terminally differentiated effector memory CD45RA+ cells were excluded. The sequenced sample consisted of naive CD8+ T cells sorted from blood. The receptors originated from a young man in good health.

This chain links TRBV19 with TRBJ1-5; D gene uncertain. CDR3 size: 15 residues. Germline V CDR1 and CDR2: LNHDA, SQIVND (reference sequence). The V and J ends lost 0 bases and 1 base respectively, with 7 bases between them. CDR3 residues: CASSIEEASNQPQHF. Written as DNA, the CDR3 is TGTGCCAGTAGTATAGAGGAGGCCAGCAATCAGCCCCAGCATTTT.

The chain couples TRBV7-9 to TRBJ2-7, with 9 bases aligning to TRBD1. J was trimmed by 0 bases and V by 0 bases; bases with no gene match: 9. The CDR3 extends over 18 amino acids. The germline gives CDR1 SEHNR, CDR2 FQNEAQ (reference sequence). The chain's CDR3 is CASSLAGQGSSHSYEQYF. The CDR3 nucleotides are TGTGCCAGCAGCTTAGCGGGACAGGGATCCTCTCACTCCTACGAGCAGTACTTC.

The V gene is TRBV4-3, the J gene TRBJ2-7; unclear D gene. V lost 1 base to trimming and J lost 5 bases, with 6 bases between them. Germline V gives CDR1 LGHNA, CDR2 YSLEER. This CDR3 region has 12 residues. The CDR3: CASSQGPNEQYF. CDR3 in DNA: TGCGCCAGCAGCCAAGGACCGAACGAGCAGTACTTC.

A single count supports this clone. The chain combines TRBV5-8 with TRBJ2-5, with D perhaps matching TRBD1 (5 bases). The CDR3 spans 15 residues. The ends were cut back, 0 bases at V and 5 bases at J, with 14 bases in the middle. Germline V CDR1 and CDR2: SGHTS, YDEGEE. CDR3 region: CASSLVGSAGETQYF. The CDR3 DNA reads as TGTGCCAGCAGCTTGGTGGGGTCGGCAGGGGAGACCCAGTACTTC.

To note about this clone: Other nucleotide sequences from this sample produce the same CDR3. J is TRBJ2-5 and V is TRBV9; the D gene could be TRBD1 or TRBD2 (6 bases each). Looked up from germline, CDR1 is SGDLS and CDR2 is YYNGEE. V lost 0 bases to trimming and J lost 5 bases, with 11 bases between them. The CDR3 loop spans 14 amino acids. The chain's CDR3 is CASSVDGGPETQYF. Here the CDR3 DNA reads TGTGCCAGCAGCGTAGATGGGGGGCCGGAGACCCAGTACTTC. Full variable domain (remainder filled in from reference TRBV9 and TRBJ2-5): DSGVTQTPKHLITATGQRVTLRCSPRSGDLSVYWYQQSLDQGLQFLIQYYNGEERAKGNILERFSAQQFPDLHSELNLSSLELGDSALYFCASSVDGGPETQYFGPGTRLLVL.

This chain connects TRBV30 to TRBJ1-5, with no clear D. The CDR3 contains 14 residues. The V end lost 1 base, the J end lost 1 base, and 8 bases lay between the germline ends. Germline values: CDR1 GTSNPN, CDR2 SVGIG (reference sequence). This chain's CDR3 is CAWSEELSNQPQHF. The DNA of the CDR3 is TGTGCCTGGAGTGAGGAACTAAGCAATCAGCCCCAGCATTTT.

This sequence joins TRBV29-1 and TRBJ2-1, with 7 bases that match TRBD2. The germline V gene encodes CDR1 SQVTM and CDR2 ANQGSEA. The trim removed 6 bases at V and 10 bases at J, leaving 12 bases unmatched. CDR3 length: 13 residues. CDR3 DNA sequence: TGCAGCGTGAGTAGAACTAGCGCCGAGGAGCAGTTCTTC. It codes for CSVSRTSAEEQFF.

V and J are TRBV27 and TRBJ2-1; 7 positions agree with TRBD2. The CDR3 is 15 residues long. In germline, CDR1 is MNHEY, CDR2 SMNVEV (reference sequence). V was clipped by 1 base and J by 5 bases; unmatched bases: 5. CDR3 nucleotide sequence: TGTGCCAGCAGTTTATGGGGGGAGGGAGACAATGAGCAGTTCTTC. Protein: CASSLWGEGDNEQFF.

The chain carries TRBV6-1 and TRBJ2-5; D is undetermined. CDR1 is MNHNS and CDR2 is SASEGT in the germline V gene. Trimming cost V 4 bases and J 6 bases, with 3 bases left between them. The CDR3 loop spans 10 amino acids. The CDR3 DNA is TGTGCCAGCAGTGCACAGACCCAGTACTTC. It translates to CASSAQTQYF.

The genes are TRBV7-9 and TRBJ2-7; 8 bases fit TRBD1. The CDR3 length is 14 residues. With 5 bases clipped from V and 6 bases from J, the junction kept 9 bases outside the gene matches. Germline CDR1 is SEHNR and CDR2 is FQNEAQ (reference sequence). The CDR3 loop is CASSTPDRGFEQYF. In DNA form, the CDR3 reads TGTGCCAGCAGCACACCAGACAGGGGATTCGAGCAGTACTTC.

The chain couples TRBV7-9 to TRBJ2-6; no firm D call. V was clipped by 3 bases and J by 0 bases, with 12 bases between them. This CDR3 has 17 amino acids. The germline V gene has CDR1 SEHNR and CDR2 FQNEAQ (reference sequence). The CDR3 DNA reads TGTGCCAGCAGCTTTCGGACGGATTACTCTGGGGCCAACGTCCTGACTTTC. It encodes CASSFRTDYSGANVLTF.